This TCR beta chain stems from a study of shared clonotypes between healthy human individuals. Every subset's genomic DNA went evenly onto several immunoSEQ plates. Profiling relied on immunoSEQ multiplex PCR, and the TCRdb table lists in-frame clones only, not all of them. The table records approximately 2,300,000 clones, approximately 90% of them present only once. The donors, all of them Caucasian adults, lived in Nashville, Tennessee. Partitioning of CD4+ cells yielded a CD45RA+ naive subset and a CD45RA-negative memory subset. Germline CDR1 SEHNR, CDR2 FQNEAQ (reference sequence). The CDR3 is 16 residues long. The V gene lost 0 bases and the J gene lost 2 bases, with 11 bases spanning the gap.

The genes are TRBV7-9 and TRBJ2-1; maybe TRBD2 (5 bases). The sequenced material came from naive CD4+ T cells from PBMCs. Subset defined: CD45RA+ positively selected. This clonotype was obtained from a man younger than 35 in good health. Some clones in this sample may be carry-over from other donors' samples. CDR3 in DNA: TGTGCCAGCAGCTTAGCGGGAGCCCGCGCCTACAATGAGCAGTTCTTC. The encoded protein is CASSLAGARAYNEQFF.